The rows below give T cell receptor beta chains drawn from one sample of a study of T cell repertoires in cytomegalovirus infection. MiXCR, applied by TCRdb to the reads, yields one record per CDR3 protein. The sample lists some 600,000 distinct CDR3 sequences, approximately 24% occurring once. The sequencing input was CD8+ T cells from PBMCs. The receptors were sampled from a human donor in good health (CMV status not recorded). Some clones in this sample may be carry-over from other donors' samples. The CDR3 runs from the conserved cysteine through the conserved F or W. The order of the fields is J gene, V gene, D gene, clone size, CDR3 DNA, CDR3 protein. A D gene is named only where the DNA matches it firmly. Size is omitted from some rows. Given values are once, few, many or a class for expanded clones.

J gene: TRBJ1-1; V gene: TRBV20-1; D gene: TRBD1; clone size: NA; CDR3 DNA: TGCAGTGCTAGAGGGACAGGGACCCACACTTTAGCCATCACTGAAGCTTTCTTT; CDR3 protein: CSARGTGTHTLAITEAFF
J gene: TRBJ1-1; V gene: TRBV4-1; D gene: NA; clone size: NA; CDR3 DNA: TGCGCCAGCAGCCTCAGGAGTTGGACTGAAGCTTTCTTT; CDR3 protein: CASSLRSWTEAFF
J gene: TRBJ1-1; V gene: TRBV4-2; D gene: NA; clone size: NA; CDR3 DNA: TGTGCCAGCAGCCAATCGGGACTCTCGAACACTGAAGCTTTCTTT; CDR3 protein: CASSQSGLSNTEAFF
J gene: TRBJ2-3; V gene: TRBV18; D gene: NA; clone size: NA; CDR3 DNA: TGTGCCAGCTCACCTCCCCTAACCCCAGATACGCAGTATTTT; CDR3 protein: CASSPPLTPDTQYF
J gene: TRBJ2-7; V gene: TRBV5-6; D gene: TRBD2; clone size: NA; CDR3 DNA: TGTGCCAGCAAAATGGGACTAGCGGGGATCTACGAGCAGTACTTC; CDR3 protein: CASKMGLAGIYEQYF
J gene: TRBJ1-1; V gene: TRBV7-9; D gene: NA; clone size: NA; CDR3 DNA: TGTGCCAACAGCGGGCAGACAGGTGAGACTGAAGCTTTCTTT; CDR3 protein: CANSGQTGETEAFF
J gene: TRBJ2-1; V gene: TRBV5-4; D gene: NA; clone size: NA; CDR3 DNA: TGTGCCAGCAGCCTCCCGGACGTAGACAATGAGCAGTTCTTC; CDR3 protein: CASSLPDVDNEQFF
J gene: TRBJ2-1; V gene: TRBV7-6; D gene: NA; clone size: many; CDR3 DNA: TGTGCCAGCAGCTTAGCGAGACGGGGATACTCCTACAATGAGCAGTTCTTC; CDR3 protein: CASSLARRGYSYNEQFF
J gene: TRBJ2-1; V gene: TRBV29-1; D gene: TRBD2; clone size: NA; CDR3 DNA: TGCAGCGTTGAAGATCAACGGGAGGGCTCCTACAATGAGCAGTTCTTC; CDR3 protein: CSVEDQREGSYNEQFF
J gene: TRBJ2-3; V gene: TRBV29-1; D gene: TRBD2; clone size: few; CDR3 DNA: TGCAGCGTTGAGGGGCTAGCGGGGTCTAGCACAGATACGCAGTATTTT; CDR3 protein: CSVEGLAGSSTDTQYF
J gene: TRBJ2-2; V gene: TRBV12-3/TRBV12-4; D gene: TRBD1; clone size: NA; CDR3 DNA: TGTGCCAGCAGTTTTAGGGACAGGCGTCTTGGCACCGGGGAGCTGTTTTTT; CDR3 protein: CASSFRDRRLGTGELFF
J gene: TRBJ2-1; V gene: TRBV14; D gene: TRBD1; clone size: NA; CDR3 DNA: TGTGCCAGCAGCCAAGTAGGGACAGGGGACTACAATGAGCAGTTCTTC; CDR3 protein: CASSQVGTGDYNEQFF
J gene: TRBJ1-5; V gene: TRBV10-2; D gene: NA; clone size: many; CDR3 DNA: TGCGCCAGCAGTGAGTTCGGTTATCAGCCCCAGCATTTT; CDR3 protein: CASSEFGYQPQHF
J gene: TRBJ1-1; V gene: TRBV20-1; D gene: NA; clone size: few; CDR3 DNA: TGCAGTGCTAGAGTTTGGGGGAGCGGGAACACTGAAGCTTTCTTT; CDR3 protein: CSARVWGSGNTEAFF
J gene: TRBJ2-7; V gene: TRBV5-6; D gene: NA; clone size: few; CDR3 DNA: TGTGCCAGCAGCTTGTTTCAGAGAGAATCCTACGAGCAGTACTTC; CDR3 protein: CASSLFQRESYEQYF
J gene: TRBJ2-7; V gene: TRBV7-2; D gene: TRBD1; clone size: many; CDR3 DNA: TGTGCCAGCAGCGTCCGGGACAGGAACACCTACGAGCAGTACTTC; CDR3 protein: CASSVRDRNTYEQYF
J gene: TRBJ1-2; V gene: TRBV6-2/TRBV6-3; D gene: NA; clone size: NA; CDR3 DNA: TGTACCAGCACCGAAGGGGGGCATGGCTACACCTTC; CDR3 protein: CTSTEGGHGYTF
J gene: TRBJ2-7; V gene: TRBV6-1; D gene: NA; clone size: once; CDR3 DNA: TGTGCCAGCAGTTTGGCGCCTAACTACGAGCAGTACTTC; CDR3 protein: CASSLAPNYEQYF
J gene: TRBJ1-5; V gene: TRBV25-1; D gene: NA; clone size: NA; CDR3 DNA: TGTGCCAGCAGTGGCCACAATCAGCCCCAGCATTTT; CDR3 protein: CASSGHNQPQHF
J gene: TRBJ2-2; V gene: TRBV11-1; D gene: NA; clone size: NA; CDR3 DNA: TGTGCCAGCAGCTTCGGCGGGCCGGAGGTCACCGGGGAGCTGTTTTTT; CDR3 protein: CASSFGGPEVTGELFF
J gene: TRBJ1-1; V gene: TRBV20-1; D gene: NA; clone size: NA; CDR3 DNA: TGCAGTGCTCTTGGGGGCCTGACAGACACTGAAGCTTTCTTT; CDR3 protein: CSALGGLTDTEAFF
J gene: TRBJ1-1; V gene: TRBV18; D gene: TRBD1; clone size: NA; CDR3 DNA: TGTGCCAGCTCACCACCCGGACAGGGGAACACTGAAGCTTTCTTT; CDR3 protein: CASSPPGQGNTEAFF
J gene: TRBJ1-5; V gene: TRBV25-1; D gene: NA; clone size: NA; CDR3 DNA: TGTGCCAGCAGTGGGTACGCGGGAGGGGATCAGCCCCAGCATTTT; CDR3 protein: CASSGYAGGDQPQHF
J gene: TRBJ1-4; V gene: TRBV29-1; D gene: NA; clone size: NA; CDR3 DNA: TGCAGCGTGGGGGCGACAGAGAATAAGGAAAAACTGTTTTTT; CDR3 protein: CSVGATENKEKLFF
J gene: TRBJ1-1; V gene: TRBV12-3/TRBV12-4; D gene: NA; clone size: NA; CDR3 DNA: TGTGCCAGCAGTTTTAACCCCGCTGAAGCTTTCTTT; CDR3 protein: CASSFNPAEAFF
J gene: TRBJ2-2; V gene: TRBV7-8; D gene: NA; clone size: NA; CDR3 DNA: TGTGCCAGCAGCTCCCCTATGCCGAACACCGGGGAGCTGTTTTTT; CDR3 protein: CASSSPMPNTGELFF
J gene: TRBJ1-2; V gene: TRBV13; D gene: TRBD1; clone size: NA; CDR3 DNA: TGTGCCAGCAGCTTAGCCCGGGACAGGCTTAACTATGGCTACACCTTC; CDR3 protein: CASSLARDRLNYGYTF
J gene: TRBJ2-1; V gene: TRBV29-1; D gene: NA; clone size: few; CDR3 DNA: TGCAGCGTTGAAGGCCGACCCCAAGGAGAGCAGTTCTTC; CDR3 protein: CSVEGRPQGEQFF
J gene: TRBJ2-3; V gene: TRBV19; D gene: NA; clone size: few; CDR3 DNA: TGTGCCAGTAGTATCAAAAGGTACGAGAGCACAGATACGCAGTATTTT; CDR3 protein: CASSIKRYESTDTQYF
J gene: TRBJ2-2; V gene: TRBV7-8; D gene: TRBD2; clone size: many; CDR3 DNA: TGTGCCAGCAGCTGGGGGGGGACCGGGGAGCTGTTTTTT; CDR3 protein: CASSWGGTGELFF
J gene: TRBJ1-4; V gene: TRBV14; D gene: NA; clone size: few; CDR3 DNA: TGTGCCAGCAGCCAAGAAAGAGGTATTATAGAAAAACTGTTTTTT; CDR3 protein: CASSQERGIIEKLFF